These T cell receptor beta chains were read from a single sample in a study of blood T cell repertoires in COVID-19. Clones were sequenced by immunoSEQ multiplex PCR, and TCRdb holds only the in-frame ones, with some missing. The sample gives some 250,000 clones, about 80% of which show up once; around 3.2% is in the top ten. The specimen was peripheral blood. The source is a woman older than 75 with acute or convalescent COVID-19. Each CDR3 is given with its conserved first and last residue. Fields, in order: clone size, V gene, D gene, J gene, CDR3 DNA, CDR3 protein. D genes are given only for firm matches. Expanded clones are given a class, and other clones once, few, many or no size at all.

.	TRBV19	TRBD2	TRBJ2-5	TGTGCCAGTAGTACAAGCGGGATTGCGGAGACCCAGTACTTC	CASSTSGIAETQYF
.	TRBV11-2	.	TRBJ2-3	TGTGCCAGCAGCTTGGGCGGGCCCCTCCGACTAGATACGCAGTATTTT	CASSLGGPLRLDTQYF
few	TRBV24-1	.	TRBJ1-5	TGTGCCACCAGTGATTTGACAAAATGTCAGCCCCAGCATTTT	CATSDLTKCQPQHF
.	TRBV3-1/TRBV3-2	TRBD1	TRBJ1-3	TGTGCCAGCAGCCAAGCAAAGGGGACCGGGACAGGGGGTTTTAAGAGCTCTGGAAACACCATATATTTT	CASSQAKGTGTGGFKSSGNTIYF
.	TRBV3-1/TRBV3-2	TRBD1	TRBJ2-7	TGTGCCAGCAGCCAGACAGGGGTTGGGCAGTACTTC	CASSQTGVGQYF
.	TRBV5-1	.	TRBJ1-5	TGCGCCAGCAAGGCTGGGCCTTTACAGCCCCAGCATTTT	CASKAGPLQPQHF
.	TRBV6-2/TRBV6-3	TRBD1	TRBJ1-4	TGTGCCAGCAGTTACGGACAGGTGTCTAATGAAAAACTGTTTTTT	CASSYGQVSNEKLFF
.	TRBV7-9	TRBD1	TRBJ1-1	TGTGCCAGCACTTGGGGACAGGGGAGTTCAGCTTTCTTT	CASTWGQGSSAFF
.	TRBV5-1	TRBD1	TRBJ2-7	TGCGCCAGCAGCTTGGTAGCGCAAGGGACAGGGGCCTACGAGCAGTACTTC	CASSLVAQGTGAYEQYF
.	TRBV11-2	TRBD1	TRBJ1-2	TGTGCCAGCAAGAAGGCAGGGGGCGGTGGCTACACCTTC	CASKKAGGGGYTF
once	TRBV7-9	.	TRBJ2-7	TGTGCCAGCAGCTTGTTGATGGGTGCGGGTCGGGACGAGCAGTACTTC	CASSLLMGAGRDEQYF
once	TRBV9	TRBD2	TRBJ2-2	TGTGCCAGCAGCGCACACGGTAGCGGGGGGGGCACCGGGGAGCTGTTTTTT	CASSAHGSGGGTGELFF
.	TRBV2	.	TRBJ2-2	TGTGCCAGCAGTGAAAGGGGGACCGGGGAGCTGTTTTTT	CASSERGTGELFF
.	TRBV7-2	TRBD2	TRBJ2-1	TGTGCCAGCAGCTTAGCCGCCGCGAGCGGGGGGGGGAAGTTCTTC	CASSLAAASGGGKFF
.	TRBV27	TRBD1	TRBJ1-4	TGTGCCAGCAGCCCCGGGACAGGGGTTTATGGGACTAATGAAAAACTGTTTTTT	CASSPGTGVYGTNEKLFF
.	TRBV5-1	TRBD1	TRBJ1-1	TGCGCCAGCACCATAGGCCAGGGGGCATTGAACACTGAAGCTTTCTTT	CASTIGQGALNTEAFF
.	TRBV10-1	.	TRBJ1-2	TGCGCCAGCCCACGGGGAACCTATGGCTACACCTTC	CASPRGTYGYTF
.	TRBV5-1	.	TRBJ1-2	TGCGCCAGCAGGGACCCCAGGGGCAGCTATGGCTACACCTTC	CASRDPRGSYGYTF
few	TRBV6-2/TRBV6-3	TRBD1	TRBJ2-7	TGTGCCAGCAGCACGGACAGGAGCGAGCAGTACTTC	CASSTDRSEQYF
.	TRBV6-5	.	TRBJ1-1	TGTGCCAGCAGTTACTCGACGGGGTCTGAAGCTTTCTTT	CASSYSTGSEAFF
few	TRBV2	.	TRBJ2-1	TGTGCCAGCAGTGTTAGCCAGTTTCCCGCTCTCAATGAGCAGTTCTTC	CASSVSQFPALNEQFF
.	TRBV19	.	TRBJ1-2	TGTGCCAGTAGTATAGCGTGGGGCTCTACCCAACAAAACTATGGCTACACCTTC	CASSIAWGSTQQNYGYTF
.	TRBV5-4	.	TRBJ2-5	TGTGCCAGCAGCTCGGTAAACTCGGGGAGAGAGACCCAGTACTTC	CASSSVNSGRETQYF
few	TRBV11-3	.	TRBJ1-2	TGTGCCAGCACCCTCGGAGATGGCTACACCTTC	CASTLGDGYTF
.	TRBV10-3	TRBD1	TRBJ2-7	TGTGCCATCAGGGGGACAGGGGGCAACGAGCAGTACTTC	CAIRGTGGNEQYF
.	TRBV5-1	TRBD1	TRBJ2-7	TGCGCCAGCAGCCGGGACAGGGGATTAAGCTCCTACGAGCAGTACTTC	CASSRDRGLSSYEQYF
.	TRBV19	TRBD2	TRBJ2-7	TGTGCCAGTAGCCCCTCTGGGGGGGGCTCCTACGAGCAGTACTTC	CASSPSGGGSYEQYF
.	TRBV27	TRBD2	TRBJ2-1	TGTGCCAGCAGTTTAATCGGGGCTAGCGGGAACTTAAATGAGCAGTTCTTC	CASSLIGASGNLNEQFF
.	TRBV12-3/TRBV12-4	.	TRBJ1-1	TGTGCCAGCAGACGGACAGACTTCTACTTCGGTTTCTTT	CASRRTDFYFGFF
few	TRBV6-5	TRBD1	TRBJ1-4	TGTGCCAGCAGTCCCGGACAGGGACGTAATGAAAAACTGTTTTTT	CASSPGQGRNEKLFF
.	TRBV6-5	TRBD1	TRBJ1-5	TGTGCCAGCAGTACGACGGACAGGGGAAAGCCCCAGCATTTT	CASSTTDRGKPQHF
.	TRBV18	.	TRBJ2-2	TGTGCCAGCTCTCTCCAGGGGAACACCGGGGAGCTGTTTTTT	CASSLQGNTGELFF
.	TRBV2	.	TRBJ1-2	TGTGCCAGCAGTGTAGCGACAGGAAGCTATGGCTACACCTTC	CASSVATGSYGYTF
.	TRBV18	.	TRBJ2-2	TGTGCCAGCTCACCCCTCCCCGGGGAGCTGTTTTTT	CASSPLPGELFF
few	TRBV5-1	.	TRBJ2-1	TGCGCCAGCAGCTTTACCGGGACCTACAATGAGCAGTTCTTC	CASSFTGTYNEQFF
.	TRBV7-9	.	TRBJ2-6	TGTGCCAGCAGCTTTAAGTCAGGGCCCCTGAGCGGGGGGGCCAACGTCCTGACTTTC	CASSFKSGPLSGGANVLTF
.	TRBV19	TRBD2	TRBJ2-3	TGTGCCAGTACCACGACTAGCGCGGATACGCAGTATTTT	CASTTTSADTQYF
.	TRBV3-1/TRBV3-2	TRBD1	TRBJ2-7	TGTGCCAGCAGCCAACCCGGGACAGGGGGTTACGAGCAGTACTTC	CASSQPGTGGYEQYF
many	TRBV4-1	TRBD2	TRBJ2-7	TGCGCCAGCAGCCAGGGTTTAGCGGGGAAGACCTACGAGCAGTACTTC	CASSQGLAGKTYEQYF
.	TRBV29-1	.	TRBJ2-7	TGCAGCGTCGGCTATCGGCTACTTACAGGGAGCTACGAGCAGTACTTC	CSVGYRLLTGSYEQYF
.	TRBV2	.	TRBJ2-5	TGTGCCAGCAGTGCATTCGGGGGACAAGAGACCCAGTACTTC	CASSAFGGQETQYF
.	TRBV9	.	TRBJ2-2	TGTGCCAGCAGCGTAGCCCAGGGGACCGGGGAGCTGTTTTTT	CASSVAQGTGELFF
.	TRBV6-2/TRBV6-3	TRBD1	TRBJ1-5	TGTGCCAGCAGTTCAGGGGGCCTGGGCAATCAGCCCCAGCATTTT	CASSSGGLGNQPQHF
.	TRBV6-1	.	TRBJ2-7	TGTGCCAGCAGTGAGTGGGGGGTAGGTCCCTACGAGCAGTACTTC	CASSEWGVGPYEQYF
.	TRBV5-4	.	TRBJ1-2	TGTGCCAGCAGGGTCCAGGGACTAGTTAACTATGGCTACACCTTC	CASRVQGLVNYGYTF
few	TRBV2	.	TRBJ1-2	TGTGCCAGCAGTGGAGGACTTAACTATGGCTACACCTTC	CASSGGLNYGYTF
.	TRBV29-1	TRBD1	TRBJ2-1	TGCAGCGTAGACCTGGACAGGACGAGCTCCTACAATGAGCAGTTCTTC	CSVDLDRTSSYNEQFF
.	TRBV12-5	TRBD2	TRBJ2-3	TGTGCTAGTGGTTTAGGAACAGGGAGCGGGAGGACAGATACGCAGTATTTT	CASGLGTGSGRTDTQYF
few	TRBV28	TRBD1	TRBJ2-1	TGTGCCAGCAGTCCCGGGACAGGGGTTTACAATGAGCAGTTCTTC	CASSPGTGVYNEQFF
.	TRBV5-4	.	TRBJ1-2	TGTGCCAGCAGCTCCGCGACAGGATCGAACTATGGCTACACCTTC	CASSSATGSNYGYTF